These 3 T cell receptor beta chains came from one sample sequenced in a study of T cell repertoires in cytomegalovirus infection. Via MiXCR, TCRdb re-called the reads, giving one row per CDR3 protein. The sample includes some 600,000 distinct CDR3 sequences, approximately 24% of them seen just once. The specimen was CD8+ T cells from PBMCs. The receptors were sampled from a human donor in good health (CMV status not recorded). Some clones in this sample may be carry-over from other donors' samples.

The CDR3 spells CASSQGGDMYYNEKLFF. CDR3 nucleotides: TGTGCCAGCAGCCAAGGGGGCGACATGTATTATAATGAAAAACTGTTTTTT. V is TRBV14 and J is TRBJ1-4; D may be TRBD1 (5 bases). The length of the CDR3 is 17 residues. V was cut by 1 base and J by 4 bases, with 16 bases left in between. Germline assignment: CDR1 SGHDN and CDR2 FVKESK.

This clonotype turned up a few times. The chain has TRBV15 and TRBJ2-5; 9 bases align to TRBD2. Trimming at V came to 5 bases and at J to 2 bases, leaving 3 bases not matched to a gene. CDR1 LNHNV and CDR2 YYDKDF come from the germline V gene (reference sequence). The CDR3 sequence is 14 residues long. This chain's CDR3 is CATSGAGGQETQYF. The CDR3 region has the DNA TGTGCCACCAGCGGAGCGGGGGGACAAGAGACCCAGTACTTC.

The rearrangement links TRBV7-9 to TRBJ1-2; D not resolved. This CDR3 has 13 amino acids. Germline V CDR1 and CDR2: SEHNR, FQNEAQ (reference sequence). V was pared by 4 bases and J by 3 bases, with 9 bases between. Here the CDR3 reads CASSSRRDYGYTF. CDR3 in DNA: TGTGCCAGCAGCTCTCGAAGGGACTATGGCTACACCTTC.